This entry features one TCR beta chain sequence. Its antigen is not known. These data originate in a study of cytomegalovirus exposure and HLA in healthy donors. Turning to the study itself: The approximately 710 first-cohort repertoires and the approximately 110 validation repertoires shared the same platform, a later analysis reported.

V was clipped by 1 base and J by 2 bases, with 18 bases between them. Germline-derived CDR1 and CDR2 are SGHVS and FQNEAQ. This CDR3 is built from 18 residues. Repertoires were generated with immunoSEQ multiplex PCR, while TCRdb's copy carries only in-frame clones and drops some. The sample holds about 360,000 clones, about nine tenths seen once. General study findings and limits: Testing in vitro showed a few CMV-associated chains specific for CMV antigens. TCR beta chains numbering more than 150 were designated cytomegalovirus-associated.

The sequencing input was PBMCs. The origin of this receptor is a woman aged 18-30 years in good health and CMV-seronegative. The V gene is TRBV7-8, the J gene TRBJ1-5, with D unclear. CDR3 in amino acids: CASSLVYGEGYGNQPQHF. CDR3 coding DNA: TGTGCCAGCAGCTTAGTGTACGGGGAGGGATATGGCAATCAGCCCCAGCATTTT.